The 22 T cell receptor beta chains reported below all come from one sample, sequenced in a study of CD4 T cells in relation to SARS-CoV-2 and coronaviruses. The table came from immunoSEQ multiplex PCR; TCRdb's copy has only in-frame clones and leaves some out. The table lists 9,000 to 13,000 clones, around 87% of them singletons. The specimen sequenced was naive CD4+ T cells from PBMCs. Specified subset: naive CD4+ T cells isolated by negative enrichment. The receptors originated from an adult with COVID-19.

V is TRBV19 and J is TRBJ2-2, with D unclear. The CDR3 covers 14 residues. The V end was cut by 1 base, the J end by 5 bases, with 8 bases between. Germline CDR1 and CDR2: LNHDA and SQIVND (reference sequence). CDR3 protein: CASSIVVGTGELFF. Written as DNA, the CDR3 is TGTGCCAGTAGTATAGTGGTTGGTACCGGGGAGCTGTTTTTT.

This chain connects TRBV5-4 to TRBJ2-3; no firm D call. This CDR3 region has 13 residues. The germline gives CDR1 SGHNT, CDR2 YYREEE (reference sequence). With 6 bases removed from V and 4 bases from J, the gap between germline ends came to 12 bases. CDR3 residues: CASTVSHSDTQYF. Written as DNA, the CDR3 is TGTGCCAGCACTGTGTCCCATTCAGATACGCAGTATTTT.

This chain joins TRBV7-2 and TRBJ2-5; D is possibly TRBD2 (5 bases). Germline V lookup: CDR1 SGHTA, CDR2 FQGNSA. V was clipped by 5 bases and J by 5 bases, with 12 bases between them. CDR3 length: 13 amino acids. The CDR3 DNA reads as TGTGCCAGCAGCCGCGGACTTACGGAGACCCAGTACTTC. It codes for CASSRGLTETQYF.

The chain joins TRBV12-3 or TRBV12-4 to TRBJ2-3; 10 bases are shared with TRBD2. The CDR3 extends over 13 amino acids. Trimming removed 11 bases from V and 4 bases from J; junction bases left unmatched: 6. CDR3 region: CASQGLASDTQYF. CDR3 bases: TGTGCCTCCCAGGGACTAGCGTCAGATACGCAGTATTTT.

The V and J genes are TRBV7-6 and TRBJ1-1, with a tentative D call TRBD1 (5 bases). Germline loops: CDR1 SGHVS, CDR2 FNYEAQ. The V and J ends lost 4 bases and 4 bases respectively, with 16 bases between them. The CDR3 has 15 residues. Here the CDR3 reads CASSSPRGNSTEAFF. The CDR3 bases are TGTGCCAGCAGCTCACCTCGGGGGAACAGCACTGAAGCTTTCTTT.

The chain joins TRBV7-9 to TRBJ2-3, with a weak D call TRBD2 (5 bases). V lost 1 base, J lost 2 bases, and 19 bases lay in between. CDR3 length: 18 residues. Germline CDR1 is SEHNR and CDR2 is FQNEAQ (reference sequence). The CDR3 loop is CASSLGGLAAKLTDTQYF. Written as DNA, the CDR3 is TGTGCCAGCAGCTTAGGAGGGCTAGCCGCGAAGCTCACAGATACGCAGTATTTT.

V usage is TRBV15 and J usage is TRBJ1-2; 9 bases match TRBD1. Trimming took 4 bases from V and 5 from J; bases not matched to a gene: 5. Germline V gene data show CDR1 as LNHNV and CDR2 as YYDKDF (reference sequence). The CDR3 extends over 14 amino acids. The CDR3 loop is CATSKTTGGYGYTF. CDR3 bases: TGTGCCACCAGCAAGACGACAGGGGGTTATGGCTACACCTTC.

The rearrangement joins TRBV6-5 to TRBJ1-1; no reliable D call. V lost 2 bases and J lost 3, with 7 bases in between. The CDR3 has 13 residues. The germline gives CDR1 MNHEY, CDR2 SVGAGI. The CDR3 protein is CASSYRQDTEAFF. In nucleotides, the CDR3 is TGTGCCAGCAGTTACCGACAAGACACTGAAGCTTTCTTT.

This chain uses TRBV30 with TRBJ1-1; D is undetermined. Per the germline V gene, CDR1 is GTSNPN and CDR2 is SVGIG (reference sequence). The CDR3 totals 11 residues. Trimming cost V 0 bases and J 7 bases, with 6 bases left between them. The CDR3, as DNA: TGTGCCTGGAGTGTACTTGTTGAAGCTTTCTTT. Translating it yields CAWSVLVEAFF.

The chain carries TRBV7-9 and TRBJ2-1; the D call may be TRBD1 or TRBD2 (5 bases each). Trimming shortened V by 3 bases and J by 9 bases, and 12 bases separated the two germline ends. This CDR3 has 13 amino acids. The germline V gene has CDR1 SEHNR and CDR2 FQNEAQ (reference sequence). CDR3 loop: CASSFTGPGEQFF. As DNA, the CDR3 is TGTGCCAGCAGCTTTACGGGGCCTGGTGAGCAGTTCTTC. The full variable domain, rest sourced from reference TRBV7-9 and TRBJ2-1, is DTGVSQNPRHKITKRGQNVTFRCDPISEHNRLYWYRQTLGQGPEFLTYFQNEAQLEKSRLLSDRFSAERPKGSFSTLEIQRTEQGDSAMYLCASSFTGPGEQFFGPGTRLTVL.

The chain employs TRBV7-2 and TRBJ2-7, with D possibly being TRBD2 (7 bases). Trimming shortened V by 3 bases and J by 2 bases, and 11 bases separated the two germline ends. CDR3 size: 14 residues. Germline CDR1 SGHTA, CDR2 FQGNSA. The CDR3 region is CASSLLGGPYEQYF. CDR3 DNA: TGTGCCAGCAGCTTGCTGGGGGGGCCCTACGAGCAGTACTTC.

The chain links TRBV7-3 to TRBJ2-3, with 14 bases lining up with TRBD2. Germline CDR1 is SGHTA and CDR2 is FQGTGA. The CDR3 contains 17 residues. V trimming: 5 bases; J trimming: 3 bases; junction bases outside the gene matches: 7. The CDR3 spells CASSPGTSGGITDTQYF. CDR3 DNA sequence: TGTGCCAGCAGCCCAGGGACTAGCGGGGGAATAACAGATACGCAGTATTTT. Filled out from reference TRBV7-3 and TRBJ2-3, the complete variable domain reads GAGVSQTPSNKVTEKGKYVELRCDPISGHTALYWYRQSLGQGPEFLIYFQGTGAADDSGLPNDRFFAVRPEGSVSTLKIQRTERGDSAVYLCASSPGTSGGITDTQYFGPGTRLTVL.

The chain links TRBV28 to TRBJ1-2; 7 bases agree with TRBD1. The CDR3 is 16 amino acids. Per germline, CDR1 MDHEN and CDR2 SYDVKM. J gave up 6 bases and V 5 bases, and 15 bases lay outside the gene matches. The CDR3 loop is CASSGDTGTEADGYTF. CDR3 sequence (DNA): TGTGCCAGCAGTGGGGATACCGGGACAGAAGCGGATGGCTACACCTTC.

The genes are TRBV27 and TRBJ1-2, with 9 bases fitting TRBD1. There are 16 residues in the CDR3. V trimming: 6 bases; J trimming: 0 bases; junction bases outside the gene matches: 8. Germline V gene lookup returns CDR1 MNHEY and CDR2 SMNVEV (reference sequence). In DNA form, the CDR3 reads TGTGCCAGCAGCCGCTCGCGGGACAGGGCTAACTATGGCTACACCTTC. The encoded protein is CASSRSRDRANYGYTF.

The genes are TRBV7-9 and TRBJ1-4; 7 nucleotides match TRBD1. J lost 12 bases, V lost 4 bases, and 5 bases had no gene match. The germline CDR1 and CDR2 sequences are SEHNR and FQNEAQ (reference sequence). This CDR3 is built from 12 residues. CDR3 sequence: CASSSRDRELFF. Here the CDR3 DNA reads TGTGCCAGCAGCTCGCGGGACAGAGAACTGTTTTTT. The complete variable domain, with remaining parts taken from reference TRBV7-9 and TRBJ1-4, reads DTGVSQNPRHKITKRGQNVTFRCDPISEHNRLYWYRQTLGQGPEFLTYFQNEAQLEKSRLLSDRFSAERPKGSFSTLEIQRTEQGDSAMYLCASSSRDRELFFGSGTQLSVL.

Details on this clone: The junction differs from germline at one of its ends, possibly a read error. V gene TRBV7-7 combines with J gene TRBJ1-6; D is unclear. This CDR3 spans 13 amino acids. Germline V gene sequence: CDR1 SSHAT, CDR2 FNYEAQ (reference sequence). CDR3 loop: CASSLGEDSPLHF. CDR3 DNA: TGTGCTAGCAGCTTAGGCGAGGATTCACCCCTCCACTTT.

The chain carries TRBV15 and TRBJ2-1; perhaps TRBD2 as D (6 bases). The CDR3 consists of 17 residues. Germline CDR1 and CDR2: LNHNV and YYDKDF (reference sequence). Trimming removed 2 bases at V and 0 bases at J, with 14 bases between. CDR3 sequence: CATSRKPGLSSYNEQFF. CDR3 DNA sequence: TGTGCCACCAGCAGAAAGCCGGGACTCAGCTCCTACAATGAGCAGTTCTTC.

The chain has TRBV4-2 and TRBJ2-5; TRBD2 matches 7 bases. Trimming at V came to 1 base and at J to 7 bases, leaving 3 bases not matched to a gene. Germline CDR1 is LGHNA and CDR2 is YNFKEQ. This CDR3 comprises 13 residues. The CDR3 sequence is CASSQVGEGTQYF. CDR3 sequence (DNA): TGTGCCAGCAGCCAAGTCGGGGAGGGGACCCAGTACTTC.

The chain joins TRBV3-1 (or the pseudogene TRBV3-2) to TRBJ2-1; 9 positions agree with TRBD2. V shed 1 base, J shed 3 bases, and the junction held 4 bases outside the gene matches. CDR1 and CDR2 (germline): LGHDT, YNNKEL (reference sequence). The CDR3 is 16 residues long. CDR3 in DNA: TGTGCCAGCAGCCAAGCGGGCGGGGGGGTCTACAATGAGCAGTTCTTC. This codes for CASSQAGGGVYNEQFF.

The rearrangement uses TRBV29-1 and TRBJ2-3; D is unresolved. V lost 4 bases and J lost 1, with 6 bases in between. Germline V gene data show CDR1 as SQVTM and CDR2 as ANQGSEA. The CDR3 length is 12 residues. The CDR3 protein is CSVVAGTDTQYF. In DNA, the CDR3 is TGCAGCGTTGTGGCGGGCACAGATACGCAGTATTTT.

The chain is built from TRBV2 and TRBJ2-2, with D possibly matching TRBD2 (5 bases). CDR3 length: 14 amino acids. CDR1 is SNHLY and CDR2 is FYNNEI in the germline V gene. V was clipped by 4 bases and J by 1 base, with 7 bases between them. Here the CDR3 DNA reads TGTGCCAGCAGTGCAACTAGGAACACCGGGGAGCTGTTTTTT. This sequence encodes CASSATRNTGELFF.

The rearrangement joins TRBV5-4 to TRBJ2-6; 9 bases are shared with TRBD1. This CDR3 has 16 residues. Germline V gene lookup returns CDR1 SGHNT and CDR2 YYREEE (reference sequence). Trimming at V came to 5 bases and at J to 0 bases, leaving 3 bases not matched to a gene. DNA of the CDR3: TGTGCCAGCAGGGGACAGGGCGTCTCTGGGGCCAACGTCCTGACTTTC. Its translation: CASRGQGVSGANVLTF.